The T cell receptor beta chain described here comes from a study of T cell responses to AZD1222 COVID-19 vaccine. Overall study findings and caveats: Two AZD1222 doses significantly raised spike-specific TCR breadth and depth over controls. At baseline, just a handful of AZD1222 recipients tested seropositive. There were mostly white British donors and more females than males, and clonal diversity was possibly underestimated.

Using immunoSEQ multiplex PCR, the repertoire was profiled, and TCRdb retains in-frame clones only, with some absent. The sample carries 70,000 to 75,000 clones, 87% recorded once. Points on this clone: Its antigen remains unknown.

This CDR3 spans 16 amino acids. V was shortened by 0 bases and J by 6 bases, with 16 bases between the two germline ends. Germline CDR1 and CDR2: SGHRS and YFSETQ. The receptor was derived from an adult who received the AZD1222 COVID-19 vaccine. The V and J genes are TRBV5-1 and TRBJ2-1; D is unclear. Sample: peripheral blood, taken 28 days after the second AZD1222 dose. CDR3 nucleotide sequence: TGCGCCAGCAGCTTGGTTGCTCCCTCAAAGAGCAATGAGCAGTTCTTC. This translates into CASSLVAPSKSNEQFF.